This TCR beta chain was sequenced during a study of identifying expanded T cells in peripheral blood. Study results and caveats: About 1.2 clones differed between technical replicates, versus around 15 and 19 over time. Clone count variance between roughly 2-week samples rose with total template count.

During the collection period, no donor immune events like infections were recorded. Measured with immunoSEQ multiplex PCR; TCRdb has only the in-frame clones, and not every one. This table holds some 90,000 clones, approximately 84% found once. Concerning this clone itself: Its specificity is unknown.

This receptor was obtained from a person aged 18 to 70 in good health. Sequenced sample: blood.

DNA of the CDR3: TGTGCCAGTAGCCAGACAATTAGTGCTAACTATGGCTACACCTTC. Its protein product is CASSQTISANYGYTF. This sequence joins TRBV19 and TRBJ1-2; D call uncertain. Germline CDR1 and CDR2: LNHDA and SQIVND (reference sequence). V dropped 6 bases and J dropped 0 bases, with 14 bases sitting between them. The CDR3 runs 15 residues. Using reference TRBV19 and TRBJ1-2 for the parts outside the CDR3, the full variable domain is DGGITQSPKYLFRKEGQNVTLSCEQNLNHDAMYWYRQDPGQGLRLIYYSQIVNDFQKGDIAEGYSVSREKKESFPLTVTSAQKNPTAFYLCASSQTISANYGYTFGSGTRLTVV.